This T cell receptor (beta chain) was identified in a study of control samples from healthy donors and cancer patients. Deletions cut 2 bases from V and 6 bases from J, with 13 bases between. The CDR3 is 14 residues long. From germline, CDR1 is KGHSH and CDR2 LQKENI. This clone was found a few times. Profiling relied on immunoSEQ multiplex PCR, and the TCRdb table lists in-frame clones only, not all of them. Of approximately 100,000 clones in the sample, more than 75% are singletons; the top ten hold around 2.1%. The gene calls are TRBV18 and TRBJ1-2; TRBD1 is a possible D gene (6 bases). The TCR originated in a woman aged 40-49 years in good health. The sample taken for sequencing was blood. The CDR3 here is CASSPYREEDGYTF. The CDR3 DNA reads as TGTGCCAGCTCACCATACAGGGAAGAGGATGGCTACACCTTC.